This T cell receptor beta chain was documented in a study of radiation and T cells in renal cell carcinoma. Study summary: Nephrectomy followed 15 Gy stereotactic body radiation by 4 weeks. Whole-study findings and limits: Top tumor clonotypes rose in blood 2 weeks post-radiation, then contracted. Baseline intratumoral clonotype presence is unknown without pretreatment biopsies.

The sample's time point: baseline pretreatment blood. Treatment here: 15 Gy SBRT to primary tumor, nephrectomy 4 weeks later. The tumor was a clear cell renal cell carcinoma. Sequenced by immunoSEQ multiplex PCR; TCRdb stores in-frame clones only, minus some. Of about 140,000 clones listed, roughly 83% are singletons. Germline V lookup: CDR1 SGHTA, CDR2 FQGNSA. The J segment lost 7 bases and the V segment lost 5 bases, leaving 9 bases of the junction unmatched. The CDR3 runs 14 residues. As regards this clone: What it recognizes is unknown.

Here the sequenced sample was blood, taken from a patient whose treatment included radiotherapy and nephrectomy. The chain combines TRBV7-2 with TRBJ2-7, with 9 bases aligning to TRBD1. This sequence originates from a woman aged 45-65 years with renal cell carcinoma. CDR3 residues: CASSPEGTGREQYF. The CDR3 nucleotides read TGTGCCAGCAGCCCAGAGGGGACAGGGAGGGAGCAGTACTTC.